This T cell receptor (beta chain) was sequenced for a study of blood T cell repertoires in COVID-19. Study-level information: T cells, B-cell-depleted T cells, or PBMCs provided the cDNA or gDNA that served as material.

Assay: immunoSEQ multiplex PCR; the TCRdb copy retains only in-frame clones and omits some. The sample has 250,000 to 400,000 clones; roughly 90% are singletons. The origin of this receptor is a woman under 40 with COVID-19, enrolled during active disease. The sequenced sample consisted of peripheral blood.

The CDR3, as DNA: TGTGCCAGCAGCCAAGATCTCGGAGACCACTACGAGCAGTACTTC. Encoded protein: CASSQDLGDHYEQYF. The gene calls are TRBV3-1 (or the pseudogene TRBV3-2) and TRBJ2-7; D ambiguous. Germline CDR1 reads LGHDT; CDR2 reads YNNKEL (reference sequence). V lost 0 bases, J lost 3 bases, and 12 bases lay in between. The CDR3 runs 15 residues.